The T cell receptor (beta chain) under discussion was sequenced for a study of cytomegalovirus exposure and HLA in healthy donors. Study-level results: For most TCR beta V segments, an earlier analysis put the productive rate at about 87% or about 30% of the time. Among CMV-associated TCR beta chains, most appeared HLA-restricted in a later analysis. Serostatus for CMV was the only available immune exposure information.

Regarding this clone: As yet, its antigen is unknown.

PCR involved 60 Vbeta and 13 Jbeta primers. Assay used: immunoSEQ multiplex PCR; TCRdb lists only in-frame clones, some missing. The sample holds approximately 120,000 clones, roughly 79% seen once. CDR3 size: 15 residues. V lost 2 bases, J lost 6 bases, and 14 bases lay in between. The V gene's germline CDR1 is SGHVS and CDR2 FNYEAQ. The TCR originated in a woman aged 50 to 65 in good health and CMV-seropositive. The sample comprised PBMCs. The chain links TRBV7-6 to TRBJ1-5, with D possibly TRBD1 on 6 matching bases. Written as DNA, the CDR3 is TGTGCCAGCAGCTTATCCGGACAGAAAGGTCAGCCCCAGCATTTT. Translated: CASSLSGQKGQPQHF.